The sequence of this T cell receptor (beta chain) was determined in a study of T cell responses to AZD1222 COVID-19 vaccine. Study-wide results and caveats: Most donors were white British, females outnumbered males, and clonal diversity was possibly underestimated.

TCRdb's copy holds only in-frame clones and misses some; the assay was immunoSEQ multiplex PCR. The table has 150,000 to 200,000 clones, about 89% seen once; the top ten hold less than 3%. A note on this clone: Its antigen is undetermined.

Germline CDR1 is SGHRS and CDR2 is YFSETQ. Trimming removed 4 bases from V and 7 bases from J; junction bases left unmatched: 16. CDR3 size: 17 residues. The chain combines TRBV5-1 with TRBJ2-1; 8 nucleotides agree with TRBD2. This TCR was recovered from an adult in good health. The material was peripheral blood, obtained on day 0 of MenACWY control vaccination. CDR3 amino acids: CASSPDLAGGTYNEQFF. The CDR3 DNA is TGCGCCAGCAGCCCGGACCTGGCGGGAGGCACATATAATGAGCAGTTCTTC.